This TCR beta chain was identified in a study of PD-1 blockade in classical Hodgkin lymphoma. Study observations and caveats: Sources of repertoire differences remain undefined, possibly disease activity or prior therapy. Complete responders' baseline diversity resembled that of newly diagnosed patients.

Using immunoSEQ multiplex PCR, the repertoire was profiled, and TCRdb retains in-frame clones only, with some absent. The data show about 97,000 clones, 75% to 90% seen once. Relapses following autologous stem cell transplantation were seen in all patients, with brentuximab vedotin exposure varying. This clone was observed once. The antigen remains undetermined. This CDR3 region has 14 residues. The V end lost 3 bases, the J end lost 3 bases, and 11 bases lay between the germline ends. The germline V gene has CDR1 LNHDA and CDR2 SQIVND (reference sequence). This chain links TRBV19 with TRBJ1-2; D uncertain. Sequencing used peripheral blood mononuclear cells (PBMCs), obtained at baseline. The sequence derives from a human donor with classical Hodgkin lymphoma. The CDR3 protein is CASSIVGIHYGYTF. In nucleotides, the CDR3 is TGTGCCAGTAGTATTGTCGGAATCCACTATGGCTACACCTTC.